What follows are 24 T cell receptor beta chains derived from one specimen sequenced in a study of T cells in Graves' hyperthyroidism and ophthalmopathy. TCR beta CDR3 sequences were amplified from RNA transcripts. The TCR CDR3 first-round RT-PCR relied on the HTBI primer set. A single record per CDR3 protein comes from TCRdb applying MiXCR to the multiplex PCR reads. The repertoire consists of hundreds of thousands of distinct CDR3 sequences, with 16% occurring once and the leading ten covering 2.5% to 4%. Sequencing was carried out using blood. These TCRs come from a woman between 40 and 55 years old with Graves' ophthalmopathy.

This clonotype was counted ten times or more. The chain joins TRBV28 to TRBJ2-1, with 7 bases that match TRBD1. V gave up 10 bases and J gave up 3 bases; unmatched junction bases: 9. The germline gives CDR1 MDHEN, CDR2 SYDVKM. The CDR3 is 14 residues long. CDR3 residues: CANRPGQSYNEQFF. CDR3 nucleotide sequence: TGTGCCAACAGACCGGGACAGAGCTACAATGAGCAGTTCTTC.

The sample holds a few counts of this clonotype. V usage is TRBV29-1 and J usage is TRBJ2-7; 10 bases align to TRBD2. The CDR3 covers 12 residues. Germline V gene data show CDR1 as SQVTM and CDR2 as ANQGSEA. V shed 4 bases and J 4 bases; nucleotides not matched to a gene: 1. The CDR3 DNA is TGCAGCGTTGGGGGACTAGCGTACGAGCAGTACTTC. Translation gives CSVGGLAYEQYF.

This clonotype was seen more than once but under ten times. The rearrangement links TRBV3-1 to TRBJ2-5, with D unclear. CDR1 is LGHDT and CDR2 is YNNKEL in the germline V gene (reference sequence). The CDR3 consists of 13 residues. V lost 1 base, J lost 4 bases, and 7 bases lay in between. The DNA for the CDR3 is TGTGCCAGCAGCCAAGTCTTAGGAGAGACCCAGTACTTC. It encodes CASSQVLGETQYF.

This clonotype was detected ten times or more. The rearrangement links TRBV30 to TRBJ2-7; 7 bases line up with TRBD1. The length of the CDR3 is 14 residues. Per the germline V gene, CDR1 is GTSNPN and CDR2 is SVGIG (reference sequence). With V trimmed by 3 bases and J by 6 bases, 11 bases remained unmatched. The CDR3 loop reads CAWRRQGETGEQYF. CDR3 in DNA: TGTGCCTGGAGGCGACAGGGCGAAACTGGCGAGCAGTACTTC.

The chain uses TRBV7-8 and TRBJ2-3; maybe TRBD1 (6 bases). The CDR3 runs to 16 residues. Per germline, CDR1 SGHVS and CDR2 FQNEAQ. The V end was cut by 5 bases, the J end by 5 bases, with 20 bases between. CDR3 region: CASSPTGQSSGDTQYF. The CDR3 DNA is TGTGCCAGCAGCCCGACGGGACAATCGTCCGGAGATACGCAGTATTTT.

This clonotype came up many times. The chain is built from TRBV2 and TRBJ2-1; a weak D match, TRBD1 (6 bases). V dropped 3 bases and J dropped 14 bases, with 11 bases sitting between them. Germline V gene data show CDR1 as SNHLY and CDR2 as FYNNEI. The CDR3 length is 11 residues. Here the CDR3 reads CASSDGTPKFF. In nucleotides, the CDR3 is TGTGCCAGCAGTGACGGGACACCGAAGTTCTTC. Drawing the rest from reference TRBV2 and TRBJ2-1, the complete variable domain is EPEVTQTPSHQVTQMGQEVILRCVPISNHLYFYWYRQILGQKVEFLVSFYNNEISEKSEIFDDQFSVERPDGSNFTLKIRSTKLEDSAMYFCASSDGTPKFFGPGTRLTVL.

The sample holds many counts of this clonotype. The chain is built from TRBV7-9 and TRBJ2-3; 8 bases map to TRBD1. Germline trimming cut 7 bases from V and 7 bases from J; bases unmatched to any gene: 16. The CDR3 is 16 residues long. Germline V gene data show CDR1 as SEHNR and CDR2 as FQNEAQ (reference sequence). The CDR3 DNA follows: TGTGCCAGCAACCAAGGACAGGGAGGTTTGCCGCATACGCAGTATTTT. Its translation is CASNQGQGGLPHTQYF.

This clonotype was seen repeatedly, ten times or more. The rearrangement uses TRBV3-1 and TRBJ2-1, with TRBD2 identical over 10 bases. This CDR3 contains 17 residues. Germline V gene lookup returns CDR1 LGHDT and CDR2 YNNKEL (reference sequence). V trimming: 4 bases; J trimming: 8 bases; junction bases outside the gene matches: 14. The CDR3 DNA is TGTGCCAGCAGCCTTCACGCTCTAGCGGGAGTTATTTATGAGCAGTTCTTC. Residues: CASSLHALAGVIYEQFF.

Ten or more counts support this clonotype. The chain is built from TRBV28 and TRBJ2-7, with 8 bases aligning to TRBD2. Germline trimming cut 4 bases from V and 1 base from J; bases unmatched to any gene: 3. Germline lookup yields CDR1 MDHEN and CDR2 SYDVKM. The CDR3 runs to 14 residues. The CDR3 DNA reads as TGTGCCAGCAGTTCCGGGAGGGGGTCCTACGAGCAGTACTTC. Translating gives CASSSGRGSYEQYF. The full variable domain, rest sourced from reference TRBV28 and TRBJ2-7, is DVKVTQSSRYLVKRTGEKVFLECVQDMDHENMFWYRQDPGLGLRLIYFSYDVKMKEKGDIPEGYSVSREKKERFSLILESASTNQTSMYLCASSSGRGSYEQYFGPGTRLTVT.

This clonotype came up many times. The V and J genes are TRBV5-1 and TRBJ2-3; the D is unclear. CDR1 and CDR2 (germline): SGHRS, YFSETQ. Trimming cost V 0 bases and J 0 bases, with 8 bases left between them. This CDR3 contains 15 residues. The CDR3 is CASSLGAPSTDTQYF. The CDR3 coding sequence is TGCGCCAGCAGCTTGGGAGCGCCCAGCACAGATACGCAGTATTTT.

This chain joins TRBV5-1 and TRBJ2-2; maybe TRBD2 (6 bases). V lost 1 base and J 5 bases, leaving 12 bases between the germline ends. There are 15 residues in the CDR3. Germline assignment: CDR1 SGHRS and CDR2 YFSETQ. Here the CDR3 reads CASSLWPGSTGELFF. The CDR3 nucleotides read TGCGCCAGCAGCTTGTGGCCCGGGAGTACCGGGGAGCTGTTTTTT.

This chain connects TRBV25-1 to TRBJ2-7, with D perhaps matching TRBD2 (6 bases). This CDR3 spans 14 amino acids. Germline V gene sequence: CDR1 MGHDK, CDR2 SYGVNS. The germline V and J ends were trimmed by 3 bases and 0 bases, with 9 bases remaining between them. The CDR3 sequence is CASSDTGSSYEQYF. CDR3 nucleotides: TGTGCCAGCAGTGACACCGGGAGCTCCTACGAGCAGTACTTC.

V and J are TRBV12-3 or TRBV12-4 and TRBJ1-6; weak D call: TRBD1 (5 bases). Trimming took 4 bases from V and 5 from J, leaving 6 bases between them. The CDR3 runs to 13 residues. The CDR3 DNA follows: TGTGCCAGCAGTTGGGGCGATAATTCACCCCTCCACTTT. Protein product: CASSWGDNSPLHF.

This clonotype was seen just once. The chain is built from TRBV6-2 or TRBV6-3 and TRBJ2-3; weak D call: TRBD2 (5 bases). Germline assignment: CDR1 MNHEY and CDR2 SVGEGT. This CDR3 is 13 amino acids long. Between the trimmed V and J ends, which lost 7 bases and 2 bases, there was a span of 10 bases. As DNA, the CDR3 is TGTGCCAGCACGGACTGGAACACAGATACGCAGTATTTT. Protein product: CASTDWNTDTQYF.

V is TRBV20-1 and J is TRBJ1-6; the match to TRBD1 covers 10 bases. Germline V gene lookup returns CDR1 DFQATT and CDR2 SNEGSKA (reference sequence). The V and J ends lost 0 bases and 14 bases, in that order; junction bases with no gene match: 10. The length of the CDR3 is 15 residues. CDR3 amino acids: CSARDLGDRGSTLHF. The CDR3 DNA is TGCAGTGCTAGAGATCTAGGGGACAGGGGTTCCACCCTCCACTTT.

This clonotype was detected many times. V usage is TRBV6-1 and J usage is TRBJ2-4; tentative D call: TRBD1 (6 bases). CDR1 is MNHNS and CDR2 is SASEGT in the germline V gene. V was cut by 5 bases and J by 6 bases, with 14 bases left in between. This CDR3 is built from 14 residues. The CDR3 sequence is CASSSTGGLNIQYF. For the CDR3, the DNA is TGTGCCAGCAGTTCGACAGGTGGATTAAACATTCAGTACTTC.

This chain uses TRBV5-1 with TRBJ2-4, with 10 bases aligning to TRBD1. Germline V gene data show CDR1 as SGHRS and CDR2 as YFSETQ. Losses at the gene ends were 4 bases for V and 2 bases for J; bases not matched to a gene: 6. The CDR3 contains 16 residues. The CDR3 sequence is CASSKGQGGTKNIQYF. The DNA for the CDR3 is TGCGCCAGCAGCAAAGGACAGGGGGGGACCAAAAACATTCAGTACTTC.

This clonotype occurred a few times. J is TRBJ1-5 and V is TRBV5-6, with 7 bases that match TRBD1. Germline assignment: CDR1 SGHDT and CDR2 YYEEEE. Trimming at V came to 4 bases and at J to 0 bases, leaving 10 bases not matched to a gene. This CDR3 has 17 residues. The CDR3 bases are TGTGCCAGCAGCATCAGGGGGGCCGCTTATAGCAATCAGCCCCAGCATTTT. This encodes CASSIRGAAYSNQPQHF.

This clonotype was observed a handful of times. The chain uses TRBV5-5 and TRBJ2-7; no clear D. The CDR3 is made up of 15 amino acids. V was shortened by 3 bases and J by 2 bases, with 15 bases between the two germline ends. The germline gives CDR1 SGHKS, CDR2 YYEKEE (reference sequence). The chain's CDR3 is CASSSVISFTYEQYF. The CDR3 DNA sequence: TGTGCCAGCAGCTCGGTGATAAGTTTCACCTACGAGCAGTACTTC.

V and J are TRBV12-3 or TRBV12-4 and TRBJ1-1, with a weak D call TRBD1 (5 bases). This CDR3 is 15 amino acids long. Trimming shortened V by 5 bases and J by 4 bases, and 17 bases separated the two germline ends. For the CDR3, the DNA is TGTGCCAGCAGTCGCCCCGCAGGGCGGAGCACTGAAGCTTTCTTT. It encodes CASSRPAGRSTEAFF.

The DNA for the CDR3 is TGTGCCAGCAGTGGGAGGCATGAAAAACTGTTTTTT. Protein sequence: CASSGRHEKLFF. J is TRBJ1-4 and V is TRBV7-6; D not resolved. Trimming stripped 6 bases from V and 6 bases from J, with 8 bases between. CDR1 is SGHVS and CDR2 is FNYEAQ in the germline V gene. CDR3 length: 12 amino acids.

This clonotype was recorded a few times. V is TRBV11-1 and J is TRBJ2-3, with 9 bases matching TRBD2. The CDR3 is 17 residues long. The J segment lost 2 bases and the V segment lost 7 bases, leaving 13 bases of the junction unmatched. Germline values: CDR1 SGHAT, CDR2 FQDESV (reference sequence). CDR3 in amino acids: CASTRDLAGEITDTQYF. The CDR3 DNA sequence: TGTGCCAGCACCAGAGACTTAGCGGGAGAAATCACAGATACGCAGTATTTT.

This clonotype was counted many times. With a much larger clone just one base away, this may be a read error. The chain uses TRBV6-1 and TRBJ2-3; no firm D call. The germline CDR1 and CDR2 sequences are MNHNS and SASEGT. This CDR3 region has 11 residues. The V gene lost 6 bases and the J gene lost 6 bases, with 7 bases spanning the gap. CDR3 amino acids: CASRQGDTQYF. CDR3 nucleotides: TGTGCCAGCAGGCAAGGGGATACGCAGTATTTT.

This clonotype occurred a few times. The CDR3 DNA reads TGTGCCAGCAGCTTGTGGACAACTGGAAACACCATATATTTT. It encodes CASSLWTTGNTIYF. The rearrangement uses TRBV5-5 and TRBJ1-3; TRBD1 is a possible D gene (5 bases). Germline V CDR1 and CDR2: SGHKS, YYEKEE (reference sequence). V shed 1 base and J shed 2 bases, with 7 bases lying between them. The CDR3 consists of 14 residues. Drawing the rest from reference TRBV5-5 and TRBJ1-3, the complete variable domain is DAGVTQSPTHLIKTRGQQVTLRCSPISGHKSVSWYQQVLGQGPQFIFQYYEKEERGRGNFPDRFSARQFPNYSSELNVNALLLGDSALYLCASSLWTTGNTIYFGEGSWLTVV.